The rows below give T cell receptor beta chains drawn from one sample of a study of T cells in Graves' hyperthyroidism and ophthalmopathy. One entry per CDR3 protein results from TCRdb running MiXCR on the multiplex PCR reads. The sample records some 270,000 distinct CDR3 sequences, roughly 15% being singletons. The sequencing input was blood. The receptors originated from a young woman with Graves' hyperthyroidism that later progressed to Graves' ophthalmopathy. CDR3s include the opening cysteine and the closing phenylalanine or tryptophan. The D gene is left open where the match is weak. Size values are once, few and many counts, or a class for expanded clones, and some rows have none.

size: many
V: TRBV7-2
D: NA
J: TRBJ1-2
DNA: TGTGCCAGCAGCTTACAGCGGGGGGCGCGATTCTATGGCTACACCTTC
CDR3: CASSLQRGARFYGYTF

size: many
V: TRBV28
D: TRBD2
J: TRBJ2-1
DNA: TGTGCCAGCAGTTTTGTGTCAGGGAGGGTAAACAATGAGCAGTTCTTC
CDR3: CASSFVSGRVNNEQFF

size: NA
V: TRBV5-1
D: TRBD2
J: TRBJ2-2
DNA: TGCGCCAGCAGCCGCGGGACTAGCGACACCGGGGAGCTGTTTTTT
CDR3: CASSRGTSDTGELFF

size: many
V: TRBV30
D: NA
J: TRBJ2-2
DNA: TGTGCCTGGAGTTCCCTTAGAGGGAGCCCCGGGGAGCTGTTTTTT
CDR3: CAWSSLRGSPGELFF

size: NA
V: TRBV20-1
D: TRBD2
J: TRBJ2-1
DNA: TGCAGTGCTAGAGTCGGGGGGACCTACAATGAGCAGTTCTTC
CDR3: CSARVGGTYNEQFF

size: many
V: TRBV6-1
D: TRBD2
J: TRBJ2-1
DNA: TGTGCCAGCAGTGGTCTTATAGCGGGAGGTCGTGAGCAGTTCTTC
CDR3: CASSGLIAGGREQFF

size: many
V: TRBV6-1
D: TRBD2
J: TRBJ2-1
DNA: TGTGCCAGCAGAGCCAGCGGGAGGGGGCCTGAGCAGTTCTTC
CDR3: CASRASGRGPEQFF

size: many
V: TRBV12-3/TRBV12-4
D: NA
J: TRBJ1-5
DNA: TGTGCCAGCGCTACTACAGGGTACGGGCAGCCCCAGCATTTT
CDR3: CASATTGYGQPQHF

size: many
V: TRBV6-1
D: TRBD1
J: TRBJ1-2
DNA: TGTGCCACCAAAGGCGGGACAGGGGTTTATGGCTACACCTTC
CDR3: CATKGGTGVYGYTF

size: many
V: TRBV11-2
D: TRBD1
J: TRBJ2-7
DNA: TGTGCCAGCAGTCGAACGGGACAGCACTACGAGCAGTACTTC
CDR3: CASSRTGQHYEQYF

size: NA
V: TRBV3-1
D: TRBD2
J: TRBJ2-4
DNA: TGTGCCAGCTCCGGGACTAGTAGAGGCATTCAGTACTTC
CDR3: CASSGTSRGIQYF

size: many
V: TRBV28
D: NA
J: TRBJ2-3
DNA: TGTGCCAGCATTCCCCCTGGCACAGATACGCAGTATTTT
CDR3: CASIPPGTDTQYF

size: few
V: TRBV11-2
D: NA
J: TRBJ1-5
DNA: TGTGCCAGCAGCTTAGGTCGGGGGCTGTATCAGCCCCAGCATTTT
CDR3: CASSLGRGLYQPQHF

size: NA
V: TRBV14
D: TRBD2
J: TRBJ2-1
DNA: TGTGCCAGCAGCCAGGTAGCGGGAGGGGATGAGCAGTTCTTC
CDR3: CASSQVAGGDEQFF

size: many
V: TRBV27
D: NA
J: TRBJ2-6
DNA: TGTGCCAGCGTAGCCTCTGGGGCCAACGTCCTGACTTTC
CDR3: CASVASGANVLTF

size: many
V: TRBV6-2/TRBV6-3
D: NA
J: TRBJ2-7
DNA: TGTGCCAGCAGTTTGGACGGCCCGGGGGAGCAGTACTTC
CDR3: CASSLDGPGEQYF

size: many
V: TRBV28
D: NA
J: TRBJ2-5
DNA: TGTGCCAGCAAGAAGAGCCTGGGTTGGAAGACCCAGTACTTC
CDR3: CASKKSLGWKTQYF

size: few
V: TRBV5-6
D: NA
J: TRBJ1-3
DNA: TGTGCCAGCAGCTCCCCACCAAGGGTAGCTGGAAACACCATATATTTT
CDR3: CASSSPPRVAGNTIYF

size: many
V: TRBV12-3/TRBV12-4
D: NA
J: TRBJ1-5
DNA: TGTGCCAGCAGTACCGGAGGGGGAGAAAGCAATCAGCCCCAGCATTTT
CDR3: CASSTGGGESNQPQHF

size: many
V: TRBV5-1
D: TRBD2
J: TRBJ2-7
DNA: TGCGCCAGCAGCTTGGCGGGAGGCCACTACGAGCAGTACTTC
CDR3: CASSLAGGHYEQYF

size: many
V: TRBV6-2/TRBV6-3
D: TRBD2
J: TRBJ2-1
DNA: TGTGCCAGCAGTAGACTAGCGGGAGGGTCGGGTGAGCAGTTCTTC
CDR3: CASSRLAGGSGEQFF